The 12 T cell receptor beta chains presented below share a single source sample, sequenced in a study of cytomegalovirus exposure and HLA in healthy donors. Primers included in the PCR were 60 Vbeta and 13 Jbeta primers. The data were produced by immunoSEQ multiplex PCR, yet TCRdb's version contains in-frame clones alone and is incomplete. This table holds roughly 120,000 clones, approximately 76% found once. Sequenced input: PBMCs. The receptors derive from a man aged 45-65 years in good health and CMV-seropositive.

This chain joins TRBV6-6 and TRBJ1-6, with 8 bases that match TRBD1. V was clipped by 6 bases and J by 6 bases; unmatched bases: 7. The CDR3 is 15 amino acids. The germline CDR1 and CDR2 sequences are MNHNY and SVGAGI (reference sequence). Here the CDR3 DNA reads TGTGCCAGCAGCCCTGTGGACAGGGCTAATTCACCCCTCCACTTT. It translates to CASSPVDRANSPLHF.

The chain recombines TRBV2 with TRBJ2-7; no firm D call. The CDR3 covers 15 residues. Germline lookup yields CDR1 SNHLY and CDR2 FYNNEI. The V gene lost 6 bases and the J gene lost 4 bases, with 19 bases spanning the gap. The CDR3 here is CASRTPQRGSYEQYF. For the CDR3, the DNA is TGTGCCAGCAGGACTCCGCAACGTGGCTCTTACGAGCAGTACTTC.

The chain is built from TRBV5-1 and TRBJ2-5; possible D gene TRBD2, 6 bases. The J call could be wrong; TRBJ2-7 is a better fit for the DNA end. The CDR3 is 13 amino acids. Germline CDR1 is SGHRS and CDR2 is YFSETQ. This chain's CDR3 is CASSLSPGDEQYF. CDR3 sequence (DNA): TGCGCCAGCAGCTTGAGCCCGGGGGACGAGCAGTACTTC.

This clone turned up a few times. In DNA, the CDR3 is TGTGCCAGTAGCCCTACTCGAAATCAGCCCCAGCATTTT. It translates to CASSPTRNQPQHF. The rearrangement links TRBV19 to TRBJ1-5; D unresolved. V lost 6 bases to trimming and J lost 4 bases, with 10 bases between them. Germline CDR1 and CDR2: LNHDA and SQIVND (reference sequence). The CDR3 is 13 residues long.

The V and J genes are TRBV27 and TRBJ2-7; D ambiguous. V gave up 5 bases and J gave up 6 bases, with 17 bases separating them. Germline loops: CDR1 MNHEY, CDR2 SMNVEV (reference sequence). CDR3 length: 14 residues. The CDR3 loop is CASSQESPSSEQYF. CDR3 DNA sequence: TGTGCCAGCAGTCAAGAATCCCCATCTAGCGAGCAGTACTTC.

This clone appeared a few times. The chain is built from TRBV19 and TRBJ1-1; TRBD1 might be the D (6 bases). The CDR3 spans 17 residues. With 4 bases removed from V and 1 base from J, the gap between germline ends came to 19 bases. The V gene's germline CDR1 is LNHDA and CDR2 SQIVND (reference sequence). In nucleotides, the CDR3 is TGTGCCAGTAGTAATGGGGGCAGCCATTATCCGAACACTGAAGCTTTCTTT. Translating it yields CASSNGGSHYPNTEAFF.

CDR3 sequence reads: CASSLTGDYNYGYTF. The CDR3 region has the DNA TGCGCCAGCAGCTTGACCGGGGATTATAACTATGGCTACACCTTC. The chain recombines TRBV5-1 with TRBJ1-2; D uncertain. The CDR3 has 15 residues. The V and J ends lost 1 base and 1 base respectively, with 11 bases between them. Germline-derived CDR1 and CDR2 are SGHRS and YFSETQ.

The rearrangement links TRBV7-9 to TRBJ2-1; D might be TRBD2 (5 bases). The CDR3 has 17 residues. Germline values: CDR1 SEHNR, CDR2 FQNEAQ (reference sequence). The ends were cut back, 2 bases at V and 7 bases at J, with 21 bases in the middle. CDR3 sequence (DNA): TGTGCCAGCAGCTTAACCCACAAGGAGGCGGGTGGGAATGAGCAGTTCTTC. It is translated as CASSLTHKEAGGNEQFF. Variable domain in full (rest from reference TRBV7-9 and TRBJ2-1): DTGVSQNPRHKITKRGQNVTFRCDPISEHNRLYWYRQTLGQGPEFLTYFQNEAQLEKSRLLSDRFSAERPKGSFSTLEIQRTEQGDSAMYLCASSLTHKEAGGNEQFFGPGTRLTVL.

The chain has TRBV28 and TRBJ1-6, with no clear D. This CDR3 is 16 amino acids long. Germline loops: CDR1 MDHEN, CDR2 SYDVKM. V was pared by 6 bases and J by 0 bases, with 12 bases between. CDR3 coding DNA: TGTGCCAGCAGCCTACCGGGAAGCTCCTATAATTCACCCCTCCACTTT. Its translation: CASSLPGSSYNSPLHF.

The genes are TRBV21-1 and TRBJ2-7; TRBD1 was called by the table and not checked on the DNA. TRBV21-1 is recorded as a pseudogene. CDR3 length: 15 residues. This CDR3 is CASTQDGAGGIEQYF. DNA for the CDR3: TGTGCCAGCACCCAAGATGGCGCAGGGGGAATCGAGCAGTACTTC.

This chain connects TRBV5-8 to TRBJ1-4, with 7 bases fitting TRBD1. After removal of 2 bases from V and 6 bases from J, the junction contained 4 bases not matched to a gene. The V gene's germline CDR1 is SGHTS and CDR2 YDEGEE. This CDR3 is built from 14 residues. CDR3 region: CASSLGGGYEKLFF. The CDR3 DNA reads TGTGCCAGCAGCTTAGGGGGCGGATATGAAAAACTGTTTTTT.

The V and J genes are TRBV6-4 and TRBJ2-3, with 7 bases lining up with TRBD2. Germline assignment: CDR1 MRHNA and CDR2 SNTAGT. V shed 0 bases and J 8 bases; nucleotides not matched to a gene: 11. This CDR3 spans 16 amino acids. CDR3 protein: CASSDSGGQGFGTQYF. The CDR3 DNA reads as TGTGCCAGCAGTGACTCGGGAGGGCAGGGATTCGGTACGCAGTATTTT.